These 24 T cell receptor beta chains share one sample of origin, sequenced in a study of OX40 agonist ivuxolimab in advanced cancers. Libraries were constructed by the immunoSEQ multiplex PCR assay. The table was pulled from immuneACCESS by TCRdb, which kept in-frame rearrangements only. Such tables lose some clones; where checked, under half of the loss comes from unresolved V genes, and the rest has no known cause. This sample lists some 110,000 clones; about 90% were detected once. Jointly, the top ten make up around 0.81% of the sample. The specimen comprised CD4+ or CD8+ T cells sorted from blood, sampled in a trial of the OX40 agonist ivuxolimab. The receptors shown here come from an adult with an advanced solid tumor such as melanoma, head and neck, liver or kidney cancer.

The rearrangement links TRBV28 to TRBJ1-1; 7 nucleotides align to TRBD1. The germline CDR1 and CDR2 sequences are MDHEN and SYDVKM. Unmatched junction bases numbered 3, after V lost 5 bases and J lost 0 bases. The CDR3 is made up of 14 amino acids. The CDR3 sequence: CASSTDRLNTEAFF. In DNA, the CDR3 is TGTGCCAGCAGTACGGACAGGTTGAACACTGAAGCTTTCTTT.

This clone was detected only a few times. V usage is TRBV7-3 and J usage is TRBJ1-2, with TRBD1 matching 7 bases. Germline loops: CDR1 SGHTA, CDR2 FQGTGA. This CDR3 has 15 residues. Unmatched junction bases numbered 11, after V lost 4 bases and J lost 6 bases. CDR3 in DNA: TGTGCCAGCAGCTCGCCAGGACAGGACTATCATGGCTACACCTTC. As protein: CASSSPGQDYHGYTF. Together with reference TRBV7-3 and TRBJ1-2, the CDR3 gives the full variable domain: GAGVSQTPSNKVTEKGKYVELRCDPISGHTALYWYRQSLGQGPEFLIYFQGTGAADDSGLPNDRFFAVRPEGSVSTLKIQRTERGDSAVYLCASSSPGQDYHGYTFGSGTRLTVV.

The rearrangement joins TRBV7-3 to TRBJ2-6; D is uncertain. V was trimmed by 8 bases and J by 7 bases, leaving 9 bases between them. Germline loops: CDR1 SGHTA, CDR2 FQGTGA. This CDR3 comprises 12 residues. The CDR3 bases are TGTGCCAGCGGGGAAGGAGCCAACGTCCTGACTTTC. Its translation is CASGEGANVLTF.

The chain couples TRBV5-1 to TRBJ2-7, with D tentatively TRBD1 (5 bases). The ends were cut back, 0 bases at V and 2 bases at J, with 9 bases in the middle. The V gene's germline CDR1 is SGHRS and CDR2 YFSETQ. The CDR3 is 14 residues long. CDR3 bases: TGCGCCAGCAGCTTGGTTCAGGGAACCTACGAGCAGTACTTC. Its translation: CASSLVQGTYEQYF.

The chain carries TRBV6-5 and TRBJ2-3, with TRBD2 matching 7 bases. V lost 0 bases, J lost 6 bases, and 6 bases stayed unmatched. Germline V gene data show CDR1 as MNHEY and CDR2 as SVGAGI. The CDR3 runs 15 residues. The DNA of the CDR3 is TGTGCCAGCAGTTACTCGGGGGAGGGAGGGGATACGCAGTATTTT. Its translation: CASSYSGEGGDTQYF.

The rearrangement links TRBV6-6 to TRBJ2-7; a possible D gene is TRBD1 (6 bases). In germline, CDR1 is MNHNY, CDR2 SVGAGI (reference sequence). Trimming removed 0 bases from V and 4 bases from J, with 13 bases in between. CDR3 length: 15 amino acids. Written as DNA, the CDR3 is TGTGCCAGCAGTTACTCCCAGGGGAAAGCGTACGAGCAGTACTTC. This encodes CASSYSQGKAYEQYF.

This clone was seen just once. V and J are TRBV19 and TRBJ2-1; D may be TRBD2 (6 bases). V lost 3 bases, J lost 4 bases, and 13 bases lay in between. Germline CDR1 LNHDA, CDR2 SQIVND (reference sequence). This CDR3 has 15 residues. The CDR3 is CASSISRGWYNEQFF. The CDR3 DNA reads TGTGCCAGTAGTATTTCCCGGGGGTGGTACAATGAGCAGTTCTTC.

The chain couples TRBV15 to TRBJ2-1; tentatively, D is TRBD2 (6 bases). V gave up 3 bases and J gave up 5 bases, with 14 bases separating them. The length of the CDR3 is 15 residues. Germline lookup yields CDR1 LNHNV and CDR2 YYDKDF (reference sequence). CDR3 coding DNA: TGTGCCACCAGCAGCCGGGACTGGATAAACAATGAGCAGTTCTTC. This sequence encodes CATSSRDWINNEQFF. Supplemented by reference TRBV15 and TRBJ2-1, the full variable domain reads DAMVIQNPRYQVTQFGKPVTLSCSQTLNHNVMYWYQQKSSQAPKLLFHYYDKDFNNEADTPDNFQSRRPNTSFCFLDIRSPGLGDTAMYLCATSSRDWINNEQFFGPGTRLTVL.

V is TRBV7-2 and J is TRBJ1-2, with TRBD1 identical over 9 bases. Germline V lookup: CDR1 SGHTA, CDR2 FQGNSA. CDR3 length: 13 amino acids. The trim removed 5 bases at V and 7 bases at J, leaving 5 bases unmatched. The CDR3 region is CASSPTGGGGYTF. As DNA, the CDR3 is TGTGCCAGCAGCCCGACAGGGGGGGGTGGCTACACCTTC. Full variable domain (missing parts from reference TRBV7-2 and TRBJ1-2): GAGVSQSPSNKVTEKGKDVELRCDPISGHTALYWYRQSLGQGLEFLIYFQGNSAPDKSGLPSDRFSAERTGGSVSTLTIQRTQQEDSAVYLCASSPTGGGGYTFGSGTRLTVV.

The gene calls are TRBV11-3 and TRBJ2-1; 12 bases are a match to TRBD2. The V segment lost 2 bases and the J segment 8 bases; nucleotides outside the gene matches: 4. From germline, CDR1 is SGHNT and CDR2 YENEEA. The CDR3 covers 15 residues. This chain's CDR3 is CASSLRASGRDEQFF. Here the CDR3 DNA reads TGTGCCAGCAGCTTAAGGGCTAGCGGGAGGGATGAGCAGTTCTTC.

The chain employs TRBV30 and TRBJ2-1, with 9 bases that match TRBD2. Germline V gene data show CDR1 as GTSNPN and CDR2 as SVGIG (reference sequence). The CDR3 consists of 17 residues. V dropped 0 bases and J dropped 4; count of bases not matched to a gene: 10. CDR3 region: CAWSVGVRLAVYNEQFF. The CDR3 DNA reads TGTGCCTGGAGTGTAGGGGTCCGACTAGCGGTATACAATGAGCAGTTCTTC. The whole variable domain, remainder taken from reference TRBV30 and TRBJ2-1, is SQTIHQWPATLVQPVGSPLSLECTVEGTSNPNLYWYRQAAGRGLQLLFYSVGIGQISSEVPQNLSASRPQDRQFILSSKKLLLSDSGFYLCAWSVGVRLAVYNEQFFGPGTRLTVL.

DNA of the CDR3: TGTGCCAGCAGCTTACAGGACAGAGGGGCAGAGTACTTC. Translation gives CASSLQDRGAEYF. This chain joins TRBV11-2 and TRBJ2-7; maybe TRBD1 (6 bases). Trimming shortened V by 2 bases and J by 11 bases, and 16 bases separated the two germline ends. The germline V gene has CDR1 SGHAT and CDR2 FQNNGV. CDR3 size: 13 residues.

In this sample, this clone turned up a few times. The junction differs from germline at one of its ends, possibly a read error. This chain joins TRBV7-3 and TRBJ2-7; D might be TRBD1 (6 bases). Germline CDR1 reads SGHTA; CDR2 reads FQGTGA. This CDR3 has 12 amino acids. CDR3 amino acids: CASSSTGGYLNF. Written as DNA, the CDR3 is TGTGCCAGCAGCTCGACAGGCGGGTACCTGAACTTC. The full variable domain, its missing parts supplied by reference TRBV7-3 and TRBJ2-7, is GAGVSQTPSNKVTEKGKYVELRCDPISGHTALYWYRQSLGQGPEFLIYFQGTGAADDSGLPNDRFFAVRPEGSVSTLKIQRTERGDSAVYLCASSSTGGYLNFGPGTRLTVT.

The V gene is TRBV15, the J gene TRBJ2-1; D unresolved. V was clipped by 2 bases and J by 6 bases, with 14 bases between them. This CDR3 has 15 residues. Germline V CDR1 and CDR2: LNHNV, YYDKDF (reference sequence). The CDR3 DNA is TGTGCCACCAGCAGACCCCCAGGTCCTGGCAATGAGCAGTTCTTC. Its translation: CATSRPPGPGNEQFF. Full variable domain (outside the CDR3, taken from reference TRBV15 and TRBJ2-1): DAMVIQNPRYQVTQFGKPVTLSCSQTLNHNVMYWYQQKSSQAPKLLFHYYDKDFNNEADTPDNFQSRRPNTSFCFLDIRSPGLGDTAMYLCATSRPPGPGNEQFFGPGTRLTVL.

This chain links TRBV2 with TRBJ1-5; a weak D match, TRBD1 (6 bases). Germline V gene data show CDR1 as SNHLY and CDR2 as FYNNEI. Trimming took off 6 bases at V and 6 bases at J, with 18 bases between the two ends. The CDR3 totals 15 residues. The CDR3 region has the DNA TGTGCCAGCAGCCAGGACAGCCCAAACGGTCAGCCCCAGCATTTT. Amino acids: CASSQDSPNGQPQHF.

The chain carries TRBV19 and TRBJ2-3; D is unclear. The CDR3 totals 14 residues. V was trimmed by 5 bases and J by 2 bases, leaving 11 bases between them. In germline, CDR1 is LNHDA, CDR2 SQIVND (reference sequence). This chain's CDR3 is CASSGEKATDTQYF. In DNA, the CDR3 is TGTGCCAGTAGTGGGGAAAAGGCCACAGATACGCAGTATTTT.

The chain employs TRBV28 and TRBJ2-5; TRBD1 agrees at 8 bases. CDR3 size: 16 residues. V was clipped by 2 bases and J by 1 base; unmatched bases: 6. Germline CDR1 is MDHEN and CDR2 is SYDVKM. The CDR3 DNA follows: TGTGCCAGCAGTTTAGACCCAGGGGGCGGCCAAGAGACCCAGTACTTC. Protein sequence: CASSLDPGGGQETQYF. The full variable domain, its missing parts supplied by reference TRBV28 and TRBJ2-5, is DVKVTQSSRYLVKRTGEKVFLECVQDMDHENMFWYRQDPGLGLRLIYFSYDVKMKEKGDIPEGYSVSREKKERFSLILESASTNQTSMYLCASSLDPGGGQETQYFGPGTRLLVL.

The J gene is TRBJ2-7, the V gene TRBV6-5; 9 bases are shared with TRBD2. Unmatched junction bases numbered 8, after V lost 7 bases and J lost 1 base. CDR3 length: 15 residues. The germline CDR1 and CDR2 sequences are MNHEY and SVGAGI. The CDR3 spells CASTLAAGGSYEQYF. The CDR3 DNA reads as TGTGCCAGCACGCTGGCTGCGGGAGGGTCCTACGAGCAGTACTTC.

The chain joins TRBV28 to TRBJ1-5; D possibly corresponds to TRBD1 (6 bases). Germline CDR1 is MDHEN and CDR2 is SYDVKM. This CDR3 spans 15 amino acids. The V end lost 6 bases, the J end lost 1 base, and 13 bases lay between the germline ends. The CDR3 is CASSPPTGSNQPQHF. CDR3 in DNA: TGTGCCAGCAGCCCGCCGACAGGCAGCAATCAGCCCCAGCATTTT.

As DNA, the CDR3 is TGTGCCAGCAGTGAAGGGGGGACTAGCGGCTCCTACGAGCAGTACTTC. It is translated as CASSEGGTSGSYEQYF. This rearrangement joins TRBV25-1 to TRBJ2-7, with 11 bases aligning to TRBD2. Looked up from germline, CDR1 is MGHDK and CDR2 is SYGVNS. The junction had 3 bases not matched to a gene; V was cut back by 2 bases and J by 0 bases. This CDR3 spans 16 amino acids.

This chain uses TRBV5-1 with TRBJ2-2; the D is unclear. The CDR3 is made up of 16 amino acids. Germline CDR1 reads SGHRS; CDR2 reads YFSETQ. Trimming cost V 1 base and J 0 bases, with 10 bases left between them. The CDR3: CASSLSPQANTGELFF. In DNA, the CDR3 is TGCGCCAGCAGCTTGAGCCCCCAGGCGAACACCGGGGAGCTGTTTTTT.

The chain joins TRBV28 to TRBJ2-1; D gene uncertain. V lost 6 bases and J 0 bases, leaving 15 bases between the germline ends. Germline V CDR1 and CDR2: MDHEN, SYDVKM. The CDR3 is 16 residues long. CDR3 sequence: CASRTDAASSYNEQFF. The CDR3 DNA follows: TGTGCCAGCAGGACCGACGCAGCCAGCTCCTACAATGAGCAGTTCTTC.

The chain is built from TRBV21-1 and TRBJ2-5; the table names TRBD2, a call not compared with the DNA. TRBV21-1 is classified as a pseudogene. This CDR3 is built from 14 residues. The CDR3 protein is CASSPGGEEETQYF. In DNA form, the CDR3 reads TGTGCCAGCAGCCCGGGCGGGGAAGAAGAGACCCAGTACTTC.

V is TRBV28 and J is TRBJ1-2, with TRBD1 identical over 8 bases. This CDR3 has 15 residues. V lost 4 bases and J lost 1; bases outside the gene matches: 5. CDR1 and CDR2 from the germline V gene are MDHEN and SYDVKM. CDR3 sequence reads: CASSSGGPSNYGYTF. CDR3 DNA sequence: TGTGCCAGCAGTTCAGGGGGCCCTAGTAACTATGGCTACACCTTC.